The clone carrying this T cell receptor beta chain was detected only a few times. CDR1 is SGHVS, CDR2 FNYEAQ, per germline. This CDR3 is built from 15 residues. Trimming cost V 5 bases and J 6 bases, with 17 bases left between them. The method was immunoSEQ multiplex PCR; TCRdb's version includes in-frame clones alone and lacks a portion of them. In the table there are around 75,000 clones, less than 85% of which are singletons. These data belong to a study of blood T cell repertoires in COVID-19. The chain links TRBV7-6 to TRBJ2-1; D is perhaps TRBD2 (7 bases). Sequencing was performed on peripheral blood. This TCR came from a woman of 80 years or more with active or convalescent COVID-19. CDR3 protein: CASSPSGGRANEQFF. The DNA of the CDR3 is TGTGCCAGCAGCCCATCGGGGGGCAGGGCCAATGAGCAGTTCTTC.